This is a list of T cell receptor beta chains from one sample in a study of cytomegalovirus exposure and HLA in healthy donors. Sequencing was performed with immunoSEQ multiplex PCR; in TCRdb, only in-frame clones are kept and a portion is missing. This table holds roughly 150,000 clones, approximately 89% found once. The sequencing input was PBMCs. These receptors were collected from a man younger than 35 in good health and CMV-seronegative. The CDR3 runs from the conserved cysteine through the conserved F or W. A D gene is named only where the DNA matches it firmly. Some rows have no size entry. The others give once, few or many, or a class for an expanded clone.

D: -
size: -
V: TRBV7-8
J: TRBJ2-1
CDR3: CASSLSRFEQFF
DNA: TGTGCCAGCAGCTTATCCAGGTTTGAGCAGTTCTTC

D: -
size: -
V: TRBV12-2
J: TRBJ2-1
CDR3: CASRFQHVNEQFF
DNA: TGTGCAAGTCGCTTCCAACACGTGAATGAGCAGTTCTTC

D: TRBD1
size: -
V: TRBV19
J: TRBJ2-4
CDR3: CASSISGTGISQGKNIQYF
DNA: TGTGCCAGTAGTATATCCGGGACAGGGATTAGCCAGGGCAAAAACATTCAGTACTTC

D: TRBD2
size: -
V: TRBV4-3
J: TRBJ2-1
CDR3: CASSQDRLAGYNEQFF
DNA: TGCGCCAGCAGCCAAGATCGACTAGCGGGGTACAATGAGCAGTTCTTC

D: TRBD2
size: -
V: TRBV27
J: TRBJ2-1
CDR3: CASRSSGRAIDEQFF
DNA: TGTGCCAGCAGGTCTAGCGGGAGGGCCATTGATGAGCAGTTCTTC

D: -
size: -
V: TRBV6-5
J: TRBJ1-2
CDR3: CASSYFYGGYGYTF
DNA: TGTGCCAGCAGTTACTTTTACGGAGGCTATGGCTACACCTTC

D: TRBD1
size: few
V: TRBV7-9
J: TRBJ2-7
CDR3: CASRPGGTSYEQYF
DNA: TGTGCCAGCAGACCAGGGGGCACCTCCTACGAGCAGTACTTC

D: -
size: -
V: TRBV7-2
J: TRBJ2-7
CDR3: CASSGVWGDDAYEQYF
DNA: TGTGCCAGCAGTGGGGTTTGGGGGGACGATGCCTACGAGCAGTACTTC

D: -
size: -
V: TRBV7-8
J: TRBJ1-3
CDR3: CASSSGERSGNTIYF
DNA: TGTGCCAGCAGCTCAGGGGAACGGTCTGGAAACACCATATATTTT

D: TRBD2
size: -
V: TRBV27
J: TRBJ2-2
CDR3: CASSPDILLAGGLTGELFF
DNA: TGTGCCAGCAGTCCCGACATTCTCCTAGCGGGGGGGCTCACCGGGGAGCTGTTTTTT

D: -
size: -
V: TRBV20-1
J: TRBJ2-7
CDR3: CSASLDSNYF
DNA: TGCAGTGCTAGTTTGGACAGCAACTACTTC

D: -
size: -
V: TRBV7-2
J: TRBJ2-5
CDR3: CASSFLPGNFQETQYF
DNA: TGTGCCAGCAGCTTCCTCCCAGGAAACTTCCAAGAGACCCAGTACTTC

D: -
size: once
V: TRBV6-5
J: TRBJ1-5
CDR3: CASSADRPLNQPQHF
DNA: TGTGCCAGCAGTGCTGACAGGCCCCTCAATCAGCCCCAGCATTTT

D: TRBD1
size: once
V: TRBV5-1
J: TRBJ2-1
CDR3: CASSYEGATYNEQFF
DNA: TGCGCCAGCAGCTACGAGGGGGCTACCTACAATGAGCAGTTCTTC

D: TRBD2
size: -
V: TRBV27
J: TRBJ2-2
CDR3: CASSFAGEWTGELFF
DNA: TGTGCCAGCAGTTTCGCGGGAGAATGGACCGGGGAGCTGTTTTTT

D: TRBD1
size: -
V: TRBV27
J: TRBJ1-2
CDR3: CASRLQGTPNYGYTF
DNA: TGTGCCAGCAGGCTACAGGGGACCCCTAACTATGGCTACACCTTC

D: -
size: -
V: TRBV7-8
J: TRBJ2-1
CDR3: CASSLAGWSSYNEQFF
DNA: TGTGCCAGCAGCTTAGCAGGCTGGAGCTCCTACAATGAGCAGTTCTTC

D: -
size: once
V: TRBV11-2
J: TRBJ2-1
CDR3: CASSFRDITYNEQFF
DNA: TGTGCCAGCAGCTTCCGGGACATCACCTACAATGAGCAGTTCTTC

D: TRBD1
size: -
V: TRBV10-3
J: TRBJ1-1
CDR3: CAIRLDRLTEAFF
DNA: TGTGCCATCAGGCTGGACAGGCTGACTGAAGCTTTCTTT

D: TRBD2
size: -
V: TRBV4-2
J: TRBJ2-2
CDR3: CASSQSGGAKTGELFF
DNA: TGTGCCAGCAGCCAAAGCGGGGGGGCTAAGACCGGGGAGCTGTTTTTT

D: TRBD1
size: -
V: TRBV7-9
J: TRBJ2-4
CDR3: CASSRGQGFLAKNIQYF
DNA: TGTGCCAGCAGCCGAGGACAGGGATTCCTAGCCAAAAACATTCAGTACTTC

D: TRBD1
size: once
V: TRBV6-1
J: TRBJ2-1
CDR3: CASRADRGLYEQFF
DNA: TGTGCCAGCAGGGCGGACAGGGGGTTATATGAGCAGTTCTTC

D: -
size: -
V: TRBV25-1
J: TRBJ1-1
CDR3: CASSFDMNTEAFF
DNA: TGTGCCAGCAGTTTCGACATGAACACTGAAGCTTTCTTT

D: TRBD2
size: once
V: TRBV10-3
J: TRBJ2-3
CDR3: CAIRVPSSGGAGDTQYF
DNA: TGTGCCATCAGGGTTCCCTCTAGCGGGGGGGCCGGGGATACGCAGTATTTT

D: TRBD2
size: -
V: TRBV28
J: TRBJ2-3
CDR3: CASSARSYRLAGGPKDTQYF
DNA: TGTGCCAGCAGTGCCCGATCGTATAGACTAGCGGGAGGGCCCAAAGATACGCAGTATTTT

D: -
size: -
V: TRBV7-3
J: TRBJ2-1
CDR3: CASSLGANLEQFF
DNA: TGTGCCAGCAGCTTAGGGGCCAATCTCGAGCAGTTCTTC

D: -
size: -
V: TRBV27
J: TRBJ2-1
CDR3: CASNTLYGSSYNEQFF
DNA: TGTGCCAGCAACACTCTCTACGGGAGCTCCTACAATGAGCAGTTCTTC

D: TRBD1
size: -
V: TRBV5-8
J: TRBJ2-1
CDR3: CASSSGTGGWYEQFF
DNA: TGTGCCAGCAGTTCCGGGACAGGGGGCTGGTATGAGCAGTTCTTC

D: TRBD2
size: -
V: TRBV27
J: TRBJ2-1
CDR3: CASRRESYNEQFF
DNA: TGTGCCAGCAGGCGGGAGAGCTACAATGAGCAGTTCTTC

D: TRBD1
size: -
V: TRBV29-1
J: TRBJ2-5
CDR3: CSGDRGLQETQYF
DNA: TGCAGCGGAGACAGGGGCCTCCAAGAGACCCAGTACTTC

D: -
size: -
V: TRBV9
J: TRBJ1-2
CDR3: CASSSQLWRGRGYGYTF
DNA: TGTGCCAGCAGCTCCCAACTGTGGAGGGGTAGGGGCTATGGCTACACCTTC

D: TRBD2
size: -
V: TRBV7-2
J: TRBJ2-2
CDR3: CASSLGRLAGENTGELFF
DNA: TGTGCCAGCAGCTTAGGTAGACTAGCGGGAGAAAACACCGGGGAGCTGTTTTTT